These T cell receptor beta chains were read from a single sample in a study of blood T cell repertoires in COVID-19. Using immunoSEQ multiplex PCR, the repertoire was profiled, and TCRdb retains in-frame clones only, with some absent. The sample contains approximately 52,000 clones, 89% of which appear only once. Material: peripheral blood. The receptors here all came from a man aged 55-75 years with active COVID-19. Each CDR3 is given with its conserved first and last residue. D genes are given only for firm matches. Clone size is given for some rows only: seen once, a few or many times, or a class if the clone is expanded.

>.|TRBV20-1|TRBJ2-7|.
TGCAGTGCCGGAGAATACGAGCAGTACTTC
CSAGEYEQYF
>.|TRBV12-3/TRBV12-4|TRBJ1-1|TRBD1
TGTGCCAGCAGTTCATACGGGACAGGTGAAGCTTTCTTT
CASSSYGTGEAFF
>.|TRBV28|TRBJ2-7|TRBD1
TGTGCCAGCAGTTCCTCAACCACCACTGACAGGGGGCATACCTACGAGCAGTACTTC
CASSSSTTTDRGHTYEQYF
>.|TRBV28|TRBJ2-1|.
TGTGCCAGCAGTCCTGACAGCCCGCTGATGTACAATGAGCAGTTCTTC
CASSPDSPLMYNEQFF
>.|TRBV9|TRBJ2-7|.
TGTGCCAGCAGCGTAGGGTCAGGACTTCTTTTTGAGCAGTACTTC
CASSVGSGLLFEQYF
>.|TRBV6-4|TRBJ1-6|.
TGTGCCAGCAGTGACTGGCAGGGGAGCTCCTATAATTCACCCCTCCACTTT
CASSDWQGSSYNSPLHF
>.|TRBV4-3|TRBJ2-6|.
TGCGCCAGCAGCCTCGACAGCTCTGGGGCCAACGTCCTGACTTTC
CASSLDSSGANVLTF
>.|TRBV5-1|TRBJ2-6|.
TGCGCCAGCAGCCCCCAAGGGGCCCCTTCCAACGTCCTGACTTTC
CASSPQGAPSNVLTF
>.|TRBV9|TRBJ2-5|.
TGTGCCAGCAGCGGCGAGGGTGAGACCCAGTACTTC
CASSGEGETQYF
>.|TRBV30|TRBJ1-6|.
TGTGCCTGGAGTGCCGGGAGCTCCTATAATTCACCCCTCCACTTT
CAWSAGSSYNSPLHF
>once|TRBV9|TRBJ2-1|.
TGTGCCAGCAGCGTTGGTCCAGGGGCAAACAATGAGCAGTTCTTC
CASSVGPGANNEQFF
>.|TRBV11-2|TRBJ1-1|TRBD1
TGTGCCAGCAGCGTAGGGACAGTGAAGAACACTGAAGCTTTCTTT
CASSVGTVKNTEAFF
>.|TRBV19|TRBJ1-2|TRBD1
TGTGCCAGTAGTCGGGGACCGGGACAGGGGGCGCTTAACTATGGCTACACCTTC
CASSRGPGQGALNYGYTF
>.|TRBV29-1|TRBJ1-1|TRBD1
TGCAGCGTCGACAGGGTGAACACTGAAGCTTTCTTT
CSVDRVNTEAFF
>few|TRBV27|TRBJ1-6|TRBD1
TGTGCCAGCAGTCCCGGGACAGGGTCCTACGGACCCCTCCACTTT
CASSPGTGSYGPLHF
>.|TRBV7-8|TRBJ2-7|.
TGTGCCAGCAGCCGTGCGGAAAGTGACTACGAGCAGTACTTC
CASSRAESDYEQYF
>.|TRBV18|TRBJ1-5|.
TGTGCCAGCTCCCCGGCAGGGGATCAGCCCCAGCATTTT
CASSPAGDQPQHF
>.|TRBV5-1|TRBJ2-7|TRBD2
TGCGCCAGCAGCTTGGCCGAGACTAGCGGGTACTACGAGCAGTACTTC
CASSLAETSGYYEQYF
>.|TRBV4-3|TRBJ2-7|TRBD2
TGCGCCAGCAGCCAAGATGGGTCGCCTAGCGGGAGAGTCTACGAGCAGTACTTC
CASSQDGSPSGRVYEQYF
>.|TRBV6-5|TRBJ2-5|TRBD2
TGTGCCAGCAGTCGACTAGCGGGAGAGACCCAGTACTTC
CASSRLAGETQYF
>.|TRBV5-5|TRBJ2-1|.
TGTGCCAGCAGCTTGGAGGCGGGTTACAATGAGCAGTTCTTC
CASSLEAGYNEQFF
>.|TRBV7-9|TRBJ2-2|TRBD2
TGTGCCAGCAGCCCAAGCGGGAATTCCGGGGAGCTGTTTTTT
CASSPSGNSGELFF
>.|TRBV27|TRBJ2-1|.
TGTGCCAGCAGTTTATGGGCCTCGAATGAGCAGTTCTTC
CASSLWASNEQFF
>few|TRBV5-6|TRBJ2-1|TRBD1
TGTGCCAGCAGCACGGGACAGAAGCAGTTCTTC
CASSTGQKQFF
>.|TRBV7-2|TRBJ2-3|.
TGTGCCAGCACTTCGGGGGATACGCAGTATTTT
CASTSGDTQYF
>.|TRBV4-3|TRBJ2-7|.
TGCGCCAGCAGCCAAGGACTTATTTTTCCCTACGAGCAGTACTTC
CASSQGLIFPYEQYF
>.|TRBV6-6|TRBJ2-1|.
TGTGCCAGCAGTGTACGGAGTATGGGTGAGCAGTTCTTC
CASSVRSMGEQFF
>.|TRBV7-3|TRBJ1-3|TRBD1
TGTGCCAGCAGCCGGGGACAGGGAAACACCATATATTTT
CASSRGQGNTIYF
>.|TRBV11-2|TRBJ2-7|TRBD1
TGTGCCAGCAGCTTAGGCAAGACAGGGGCTCGGGACGAGCAGTACTTC
CASSLGKTGARDEQYF
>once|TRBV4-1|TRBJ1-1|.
TGCGCCAGCAGCCAAGAGGAAGGAGGTTACACTGAAGCTTTCTTT
CASSQEEGGYTEAFF
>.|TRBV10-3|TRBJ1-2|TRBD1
TGTGCCATCAGTGATCGACAGGGGGCAGGCTATGGCTACACCTTC
CAISDRQGAGYGYTF
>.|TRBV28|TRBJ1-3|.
TGTGCCAGCAGTTATAACAGGGGAAACACCATATATTTT
CASSYNRGNTIYF
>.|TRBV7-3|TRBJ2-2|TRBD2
TGTGCCAGCAGCAAAACAAGCGGGGCCGGGGAGCTGTTTTTT
CASSKTSGAGELFF
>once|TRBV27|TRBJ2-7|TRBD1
TGTGCCAGCAGTCCGGGACAGGGGGCTTACGAGCAGTACTTC
CASSPGQGAYEQYF
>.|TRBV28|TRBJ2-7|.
TGTGCCAGCACAGGGAACCCCTACGAGCAGTACTTC
CASTGNPYEQYF
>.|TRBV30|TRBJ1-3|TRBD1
TGTGCCTGGAGTGTGGACAGGGCGGCTGGAAACACCATATATTTT
CAWSVDRAAGNTIYF
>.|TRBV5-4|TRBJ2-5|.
TGTGCCAGCAATAACAGGGCGACTCAAGAGACCCAGTACTTC
CASNNRATQETQYF
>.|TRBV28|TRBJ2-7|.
TGTGCCAGCAGTTTTCAGAACTACGAGCAGTACTTC
CASSFQNYEQYF
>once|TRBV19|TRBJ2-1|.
TGTGCCAGTAGTGCGGGACAGACGCGGAATGAGCAGTTCTTC
CASSAGQTRNEQFF
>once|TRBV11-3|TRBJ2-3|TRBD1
TGTGCCAGCAGCCCGACAGGGACAGATACGCAGTATTTT
CASSPTGTDTQYF
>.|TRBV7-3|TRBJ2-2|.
TGTGCCAGCAGCTTACAGGGGACGAGGGGCACCGGGGAGCTGTTTTTT
CASSLQGTRGTGELFF
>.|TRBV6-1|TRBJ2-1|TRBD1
TGTGCCAGCAGTGAATATCCAGGGGGAAGGTCCTACAATGAGCAGTTCTTC
CASSEYPGGRSYNEQFF
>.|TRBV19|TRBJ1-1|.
TGTGCCAGTAGGGAGACAGTTCGGGAAGCTTTCTTT
CASRETVREAFF
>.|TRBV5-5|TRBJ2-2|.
TGTGCCAGCAGCTTCGGGGGTTTGGGCACCGGGGAGCTGTTTTTT
CASSFGGLGTGELFF
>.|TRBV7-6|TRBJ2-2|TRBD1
TGTGCCAGCAGGACGCAGGGGGAAACCGGGGAGCTGTTTTTT
CASRTQGETGELFF
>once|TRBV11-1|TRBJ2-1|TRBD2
TGTGCCAGCAGCTTAGGACTAGCGGGAGAGGGAGAGCAGTTCTTC
CASSLGLAGEGEQFF
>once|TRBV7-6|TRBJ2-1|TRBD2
TGTGCCAGCACGGAACTAGCGGGAGGGCCCTACAATGAGCAGTTCTTC
CASTELAGGPYNEQFF
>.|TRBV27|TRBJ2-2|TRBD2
TGTGCCAGCAGGCGAGGGCTAGCGGGAGGCGGGAACACCGGGGAGCTGTTTTTT
CASRRGLAGGGNTGELFF
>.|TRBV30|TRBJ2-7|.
TGTGCCTGGAGCCGCCGGGGTCCTTTATCCTACGAGCAGTACTTC
CAWSRRGPLSYEQYF
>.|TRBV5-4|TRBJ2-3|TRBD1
TGTGCCAGCAGCTTGAAGGGGGCTTCTGATACGCAGTATTTT
CASSLKGASDTQYF
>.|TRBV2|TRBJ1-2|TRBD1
TGTGCCAGCAGACGGGACAGCTCTAACTATGGCTACACCTTC
CASRRDSSNYGYTF
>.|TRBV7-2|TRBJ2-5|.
TGTGCCAGCAGCCGACAGGGAGGGACCCAGTACTTC
CASSRQGGTQYF
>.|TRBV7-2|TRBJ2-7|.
TGTGCCAGCAGCAAACTAGCCGGCGAGCAGTACTTC
CASSKLAGEQYF
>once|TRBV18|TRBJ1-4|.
TGTGCCAGCTCACCGCAGACAGGTTCTAATGAAAAACTGTTTTTT
CASSPQTGSNEKLFF
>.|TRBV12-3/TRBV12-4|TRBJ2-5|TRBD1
TGTGCCAGCAGTCCACAGGGGGCTGAGACCCAGTACTTC
CASSPQGAETQYF